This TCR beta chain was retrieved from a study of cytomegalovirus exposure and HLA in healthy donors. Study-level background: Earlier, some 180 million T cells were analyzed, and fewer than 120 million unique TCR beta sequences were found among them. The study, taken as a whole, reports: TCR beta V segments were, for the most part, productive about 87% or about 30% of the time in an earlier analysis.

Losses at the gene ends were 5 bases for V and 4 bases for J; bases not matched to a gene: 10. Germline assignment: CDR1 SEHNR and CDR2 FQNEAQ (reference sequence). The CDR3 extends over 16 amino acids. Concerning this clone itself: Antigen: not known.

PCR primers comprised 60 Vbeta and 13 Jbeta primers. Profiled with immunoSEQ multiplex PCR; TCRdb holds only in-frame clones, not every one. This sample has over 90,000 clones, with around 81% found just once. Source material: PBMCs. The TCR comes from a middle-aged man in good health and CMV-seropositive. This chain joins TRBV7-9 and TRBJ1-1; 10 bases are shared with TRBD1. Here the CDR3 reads CASSQPGTGVFTEAFF. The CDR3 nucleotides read TGTGCCAGCAGCCAACCCGGGACAGGGGTCTTCACTGAAGCTTTCTTT.